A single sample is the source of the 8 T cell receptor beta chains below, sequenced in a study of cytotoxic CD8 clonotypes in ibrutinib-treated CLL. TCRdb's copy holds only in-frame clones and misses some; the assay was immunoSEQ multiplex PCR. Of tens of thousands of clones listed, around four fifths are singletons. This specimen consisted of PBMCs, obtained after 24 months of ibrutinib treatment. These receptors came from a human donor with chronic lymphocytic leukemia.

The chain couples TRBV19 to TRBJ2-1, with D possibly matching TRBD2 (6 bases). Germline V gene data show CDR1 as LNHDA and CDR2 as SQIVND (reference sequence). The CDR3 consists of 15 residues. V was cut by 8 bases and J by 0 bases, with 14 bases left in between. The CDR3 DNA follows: TGTGCCAGTGAGGCGGGGACTCCCTCCTACAATGAGCAGTTCTTC. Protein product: CASEAGTPSYNEQFF.

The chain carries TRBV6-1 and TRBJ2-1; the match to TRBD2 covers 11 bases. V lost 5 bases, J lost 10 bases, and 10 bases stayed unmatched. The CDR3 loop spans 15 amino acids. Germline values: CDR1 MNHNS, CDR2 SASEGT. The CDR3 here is CASSSGTSGKGEQFF. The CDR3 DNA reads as TGTGCCAGCAGTTCCGGGACTAGCGGAAAGGGGGAGCAGTTCTTC.

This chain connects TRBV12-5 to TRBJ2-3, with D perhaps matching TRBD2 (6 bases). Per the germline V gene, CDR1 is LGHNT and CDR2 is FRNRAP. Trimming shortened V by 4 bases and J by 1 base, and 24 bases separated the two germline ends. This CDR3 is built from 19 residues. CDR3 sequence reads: CASGYGTAGRRLGTDTQYF. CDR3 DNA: TGTGCTAGTGGTTATGGGACCGCAGGGAGGAGGCTTGGCACAGATACGCAGTATTTT.

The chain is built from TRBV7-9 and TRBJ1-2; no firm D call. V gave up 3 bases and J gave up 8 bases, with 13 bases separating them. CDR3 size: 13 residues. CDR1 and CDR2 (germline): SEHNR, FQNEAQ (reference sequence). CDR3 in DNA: TGTGCCAGCAGCTTCCGAACCTTCGAGGGCTACACCTTC. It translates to CASSFRTFEGYTF.

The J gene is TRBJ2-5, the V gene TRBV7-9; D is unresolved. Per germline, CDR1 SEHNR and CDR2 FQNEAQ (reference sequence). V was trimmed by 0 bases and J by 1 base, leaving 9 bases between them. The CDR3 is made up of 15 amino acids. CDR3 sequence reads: CASSLAAPFQETQYF. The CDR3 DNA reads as TGTGCCAGCAGCTTAGCCGCACCATTCCAAGAGACCCAGTACTTC.

This CDR3 reads CASSGRLNTEAFF. DNA for the CDR3: TGTGCCAGCAGCGGACGGTTGAACACTGAAGCTTTCTTT. V and J are TRBV6-1 and TRBJ1-1; D call uncertain. Germline loops: CDR1 MNHNS, CDR2 SASEGT. V was shortened by 6 bases and J by 0 bases, with 8 bases between the two germline ends. The CDR3 has 13 residues.

The CDR3 region has the DNA TGTGCCAGCAGCTTTGTGGCGCCCCATCGCTCCTACGAGCAGTACTTC. Translation: CASSFVAPHRSYEQYF. The chain uses TRBV12-1 and TRBJ2-7. TRBV12-1 is listed as a pseudogene. The CDR3 runs 16 residues.

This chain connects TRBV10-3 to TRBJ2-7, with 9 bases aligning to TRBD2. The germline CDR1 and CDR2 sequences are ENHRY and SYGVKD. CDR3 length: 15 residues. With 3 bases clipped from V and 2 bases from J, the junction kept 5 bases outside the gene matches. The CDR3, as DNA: TGTGCCATCAGTGACCGGCTAGCGGGGACCTACGAGCAGTACTTC. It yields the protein CAISDRLAGTYEQYF.